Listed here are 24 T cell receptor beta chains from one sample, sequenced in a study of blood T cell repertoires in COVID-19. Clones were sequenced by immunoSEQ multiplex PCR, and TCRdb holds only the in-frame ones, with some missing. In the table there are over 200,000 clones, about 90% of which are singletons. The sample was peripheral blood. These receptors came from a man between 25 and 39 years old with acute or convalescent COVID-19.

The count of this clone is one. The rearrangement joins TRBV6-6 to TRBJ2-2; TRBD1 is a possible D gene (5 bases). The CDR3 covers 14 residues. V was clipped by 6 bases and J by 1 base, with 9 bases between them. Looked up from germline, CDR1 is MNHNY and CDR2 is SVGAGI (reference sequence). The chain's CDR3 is CASRPTGNTGELFF. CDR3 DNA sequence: TGTGCCAGCAGACCAACAGGGAACACCGGGGAGCTGTTTTTT.

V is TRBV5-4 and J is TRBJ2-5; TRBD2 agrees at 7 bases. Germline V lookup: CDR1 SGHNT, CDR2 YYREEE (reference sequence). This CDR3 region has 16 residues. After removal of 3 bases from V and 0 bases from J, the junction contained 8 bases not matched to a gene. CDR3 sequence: CASSSGGGLHQETQYF. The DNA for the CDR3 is TGTGCCAGCAGCTCGGGGGGAGGACTGCACCAAGAGACCCAGTACTTC.

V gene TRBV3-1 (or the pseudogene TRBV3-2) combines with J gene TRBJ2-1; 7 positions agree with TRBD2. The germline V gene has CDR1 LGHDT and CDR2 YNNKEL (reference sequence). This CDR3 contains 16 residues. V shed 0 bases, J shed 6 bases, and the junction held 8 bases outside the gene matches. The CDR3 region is CASSQDGASGGNEQFF. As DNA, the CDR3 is TGTGCCAGCAGCCAAGATGGGGCTAGCGGAGGCAATGAGCAGTTCTTC.

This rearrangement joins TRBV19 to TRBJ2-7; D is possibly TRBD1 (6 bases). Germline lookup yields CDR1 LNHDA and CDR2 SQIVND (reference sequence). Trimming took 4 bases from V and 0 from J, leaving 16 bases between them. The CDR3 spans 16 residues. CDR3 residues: CASSTRAGAFSYEQYF. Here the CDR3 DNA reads TGTGCCAGTAGTACTAGGGCAGGGGCCTTCTCCTACGAGCAGTACTTC.

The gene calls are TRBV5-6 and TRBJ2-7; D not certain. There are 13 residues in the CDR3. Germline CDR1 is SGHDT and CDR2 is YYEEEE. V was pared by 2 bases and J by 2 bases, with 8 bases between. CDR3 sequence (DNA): TGTGCCAGCAGCTTAGCACAGACCTACGAGCAGTACTTC. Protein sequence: CASSLAQTYEQYF.

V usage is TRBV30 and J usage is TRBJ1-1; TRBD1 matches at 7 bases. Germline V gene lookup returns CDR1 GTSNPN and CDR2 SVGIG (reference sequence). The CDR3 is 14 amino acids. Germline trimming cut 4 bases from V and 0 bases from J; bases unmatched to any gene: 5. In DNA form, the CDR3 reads TGTGCCTGGACAGGGGGGCTAATGAACACTGAAGCTTTCTTT. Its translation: CAWTGGLMNTEAFF.

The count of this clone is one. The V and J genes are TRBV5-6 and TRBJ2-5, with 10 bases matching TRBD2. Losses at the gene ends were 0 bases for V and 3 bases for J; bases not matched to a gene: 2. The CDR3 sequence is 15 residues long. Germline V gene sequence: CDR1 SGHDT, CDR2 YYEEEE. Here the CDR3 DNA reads TGTGCCAGCAGCTTGGTTCTAGCGGGGGAAGAGACCCAGTACTTC. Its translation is CASSLVLAGEETQYF.

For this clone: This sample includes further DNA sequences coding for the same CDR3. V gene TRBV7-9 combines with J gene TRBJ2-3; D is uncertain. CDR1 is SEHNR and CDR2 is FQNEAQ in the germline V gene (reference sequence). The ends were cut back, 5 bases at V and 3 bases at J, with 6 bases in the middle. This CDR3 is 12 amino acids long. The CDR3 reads CASSPPTDTQYF. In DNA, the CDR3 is TGTGCCAGCAGCCCTCCGACAGATACGCAGTATTTT.

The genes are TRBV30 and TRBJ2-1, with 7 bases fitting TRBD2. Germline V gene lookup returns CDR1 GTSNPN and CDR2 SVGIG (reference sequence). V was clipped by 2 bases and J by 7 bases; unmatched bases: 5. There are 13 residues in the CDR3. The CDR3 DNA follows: TGTGCCTGGAGTCCCCAGGGAGGGAATGAGCAGTTCTTC. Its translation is CAWSPQGGNEQFF. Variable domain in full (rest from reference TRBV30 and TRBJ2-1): SQTIHQWPATLVQPVGSPLSLECTVEGTSNPNLYWYRQAAGRGLQLLFYSVGIGQISSEVPQNLSASRPQDRQFILSSKKLLLSDSGFYLCAWSPQGGNEQFFGPGTRLTVL.

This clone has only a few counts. In nucleotides, the CDR3 is TGTGCCAGCAGTTCCGGACAGGGCAATCAGCCCCAGCATTTT. Protein product: CASSSGQGNQPQHF. The chain is built from TRBV27 and TRBJ1-5; TRBD1 agrees at 7 bases. Germline CDR1 reads MNHEY; CDR2 reads SMNVEV (reference sequence). This CDR3 region has 14 residues. Trimming at V came to 4 bases and at J to 2 bases, leaving 2 bases not matched to a gene.

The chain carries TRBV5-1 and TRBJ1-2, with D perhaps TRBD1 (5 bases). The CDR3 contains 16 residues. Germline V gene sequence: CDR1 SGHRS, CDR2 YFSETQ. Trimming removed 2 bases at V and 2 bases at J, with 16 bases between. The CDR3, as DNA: TGCGCCAGCAGCTTTCTCGGGCAGGGAAGCAACTATGGCTACACCTTC. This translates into CASSFLGQGSNYGYTF. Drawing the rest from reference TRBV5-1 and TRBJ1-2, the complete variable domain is KAGVTQTPRYLIKTRGQQVTLSCSPISGHRSVSWYQQTPGQGLQFLFEYFSETQRNKGNFPGRFSGRQFSNSRSEMNVSTLELGDSALYLCASSFLGQGSNYGYTFGSGTRLTVV.

CDR3 in DNA: TGTGCCAGCAGCTTAGCCCCAGGACTAGCCAAAAACATTCAGTACTTC. Translated: CASSLAPGLAKNIQYF. The rearrangement joins TRBV7-2 to TRBJ2-4, with TRBD2 as a possible D gene (5 bases). V was clipped by 0 bases and J by 0 bases, with 9 bases between them. The CDR3 sequence is 16 residues long. Per the germline V gene, CDR1 is SGHTA and CDR2 is FQGNSA.

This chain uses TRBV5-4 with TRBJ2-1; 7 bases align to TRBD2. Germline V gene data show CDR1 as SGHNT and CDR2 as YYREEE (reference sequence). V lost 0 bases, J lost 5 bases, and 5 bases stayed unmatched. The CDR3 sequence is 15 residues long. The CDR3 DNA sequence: TGTGCCAGCAGCTTGGGGGGCGGGAGCCACAATGAGCAGTTCTTC. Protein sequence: CASSLGGGSHNEQFF.

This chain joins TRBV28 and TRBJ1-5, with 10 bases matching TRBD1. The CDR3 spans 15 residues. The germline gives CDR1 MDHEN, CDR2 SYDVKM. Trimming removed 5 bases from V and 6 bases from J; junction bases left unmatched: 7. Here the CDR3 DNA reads TGTGCCAGCAGTAAGGGACAGGGGAAGGGTCAGCCCCAGCATTTT. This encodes CASSKGQGKGQPQHF.

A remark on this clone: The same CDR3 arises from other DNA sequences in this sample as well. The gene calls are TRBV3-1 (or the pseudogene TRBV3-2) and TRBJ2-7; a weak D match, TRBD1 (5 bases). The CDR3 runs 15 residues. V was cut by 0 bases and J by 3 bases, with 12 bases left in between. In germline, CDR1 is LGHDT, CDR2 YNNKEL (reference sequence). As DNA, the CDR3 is TGTGCCAGCAGCCAAGATCCGCAGGGTATCTACGAGCAGTACTTC. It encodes CASSQDPQGIYEQYF.

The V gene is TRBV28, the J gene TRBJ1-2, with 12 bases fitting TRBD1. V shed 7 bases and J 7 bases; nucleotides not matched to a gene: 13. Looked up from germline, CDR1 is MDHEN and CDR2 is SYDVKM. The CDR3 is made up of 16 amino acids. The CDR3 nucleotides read TGTGCCAGCAAGGTGGGGTCTGGGACAGGGGGCATTGGCTACACCTTC. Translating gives CASKVGSGTGGIGYTF.

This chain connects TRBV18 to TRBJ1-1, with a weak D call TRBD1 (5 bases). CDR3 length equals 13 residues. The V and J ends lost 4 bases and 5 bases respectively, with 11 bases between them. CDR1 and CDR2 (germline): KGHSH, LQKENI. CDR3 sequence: CASSQTGSTEAFF. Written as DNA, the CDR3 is TGTGCCAGCTCACAAACAGGAAGTACTGAAGCTTTCTTT.

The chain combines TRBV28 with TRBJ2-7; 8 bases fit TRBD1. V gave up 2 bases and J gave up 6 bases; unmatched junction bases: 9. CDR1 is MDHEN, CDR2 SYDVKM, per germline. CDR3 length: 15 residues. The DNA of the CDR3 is TGTGCCAGCAGTTTAGTCGGGCAGGGGGCGGGCGAGCAGTACTTC. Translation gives CASSLVGQGAGEQYF.

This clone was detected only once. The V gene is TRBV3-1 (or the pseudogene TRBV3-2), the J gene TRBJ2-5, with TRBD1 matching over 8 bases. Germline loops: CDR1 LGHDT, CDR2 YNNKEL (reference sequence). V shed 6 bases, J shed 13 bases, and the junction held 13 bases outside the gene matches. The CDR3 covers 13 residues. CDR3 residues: CASRGDRGVTSYF. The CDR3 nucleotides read TGTGCCAGCAGGGGAGACAGGGGAGTGACCTCGTACTTC.

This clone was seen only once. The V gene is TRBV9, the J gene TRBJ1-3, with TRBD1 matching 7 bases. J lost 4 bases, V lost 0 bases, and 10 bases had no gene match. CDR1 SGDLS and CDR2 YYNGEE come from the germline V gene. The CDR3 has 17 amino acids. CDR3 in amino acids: CASSVGPTGVSGNTIYF. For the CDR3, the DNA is TGTGCCAGCAGCGTAGGACCTACAGGGGTAAGCGGAAACACCATATATTTT.

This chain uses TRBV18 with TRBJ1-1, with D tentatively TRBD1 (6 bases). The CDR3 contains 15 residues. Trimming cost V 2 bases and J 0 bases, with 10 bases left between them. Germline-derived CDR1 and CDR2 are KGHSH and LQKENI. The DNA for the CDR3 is TGTGCCAGCTCACCAGGACAGAGCATGAACACTGAAGCTTTCTTT. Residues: CASSPGQSMNTEAFF.

CDR3 nucleotide sequence: TGTGCCAGCAGCCCGGAGAGCGGGCGCTTGGGGGAGCTGTTTTTT. It encodes CASSPESGRLGELFF. V usage is TRBV7-3 and J usage is TRBJ2-2; a weak D match, TRBD2 (6 bases). The germline V gene encodes CDR1 SGHTA and CDR2 FQGTGA. The CDR3 sequence is 15 residues long. With 5 bases removed from V and 8 bases from J, the gap between germline ends came to 18 bases.

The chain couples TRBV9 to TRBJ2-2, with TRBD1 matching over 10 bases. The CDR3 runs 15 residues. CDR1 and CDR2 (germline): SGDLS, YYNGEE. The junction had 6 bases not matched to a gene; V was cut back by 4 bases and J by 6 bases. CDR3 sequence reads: CASSPDRGFAGELFF. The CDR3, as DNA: TGTGCCAGCAGCCCGGACAGGGGGTTCGCCGGGGAGCTGTTTTTT. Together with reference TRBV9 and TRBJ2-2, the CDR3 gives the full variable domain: DSGVTQTPKHLITATGQRVTLRCSPRSGDLSVYWYQQSLDQGLQFLIQYYNGEERAKGNILERFSAQQFPDLHSELNLSSLELGDSALYFCASSPDRGFAGELFFGEGSRLTVL.

Written as DNA, the CDR3 is TGCGCCAGCCCCGCTCCCCAGGGGACCCTAATCTCCTACGAGCAGTACTTC. Protein product: CASPAPQGTLISYEQYF. V usage is TRBV4-1 and J usage is TRBJ2-7; maybe TRBD1 (6 bases). V lost 8 bases, J lost 0 bases, and 23 bases lay in between. The germline CDR1 and CDR2 sequences are MGHRA and YSYEKL. This CDR3 spans 17 amino acids.